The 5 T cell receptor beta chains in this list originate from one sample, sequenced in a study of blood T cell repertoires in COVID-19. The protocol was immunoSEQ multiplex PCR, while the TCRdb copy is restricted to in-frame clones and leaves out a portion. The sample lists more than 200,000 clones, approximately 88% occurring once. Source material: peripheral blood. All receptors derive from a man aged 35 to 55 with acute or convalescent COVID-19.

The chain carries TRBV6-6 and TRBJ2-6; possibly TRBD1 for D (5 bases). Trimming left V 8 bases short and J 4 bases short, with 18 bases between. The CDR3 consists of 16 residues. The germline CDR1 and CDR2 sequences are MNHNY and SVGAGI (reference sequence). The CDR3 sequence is CASGAASNTGANVLTF. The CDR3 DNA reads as TGTGCCAGCGGGGCGGCCTCTAACACCGGGGCCAACGTCCTGACTTTC.

CDR3 amino acids: CASSAQGSKEKLFF. The CDR3 nucleotides are TGTGCCAGCAGCGCACAGGGATCCAAGGAAAAACTGTTTTTT. The chain couples TRBV2 to TRBJ1-4; maybe TRBD1 (6 bases). Looked up from germline, CDR1 is SNHLY and CDR2 is FYNNEI. This CDR3 region has 14 residues. V lost 6 bases to trimming and J lost 8 bases, with 16 bases between them.

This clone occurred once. The chain's CDR3 is CASSSGTGNNEQFF. CDR3 bases: TGTGCCAGCAGCTCTGGGACAGGGAACAATGAGCAGTTCTTC. V and J are TRBV7-3 and TRBJ2-1; 9 positions agree with TRBD1. The CDR3 is 14 amino acids. Germline CDR1 and CDR2: SGHTA and FQGTGA. V lost 4 bases, J lost 5 bases, and 3 bases stayed unmatched.

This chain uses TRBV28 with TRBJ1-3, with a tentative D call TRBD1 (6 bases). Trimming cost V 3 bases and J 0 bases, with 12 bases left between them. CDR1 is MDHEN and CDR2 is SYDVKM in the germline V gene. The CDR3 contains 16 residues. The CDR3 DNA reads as TGTGCCAGCAGTTTCCTACAGGGCTTCTCTGGAAACACCATATATTTT. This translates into CASSFLQGFSGNTIYF.

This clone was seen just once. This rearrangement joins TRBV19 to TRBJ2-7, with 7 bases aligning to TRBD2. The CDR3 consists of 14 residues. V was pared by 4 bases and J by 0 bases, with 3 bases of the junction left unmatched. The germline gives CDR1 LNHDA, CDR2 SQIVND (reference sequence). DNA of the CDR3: TGTGCCAGTAGTACAGCGGGGTACTCCTACGAGCAGTACTTC. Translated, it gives CASSTAGYSYEQYF. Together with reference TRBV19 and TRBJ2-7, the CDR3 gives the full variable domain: DGGITQSPKYLFRKEGQNVTLSCEQNLNHDAMYWYRQDPGQGLRLIYYSQIVNDFQKGDIAEGYSVSREKKESFPLTVTSAQKNPTAFYLCASSTAGYSYEQYFGPGTRLTVT.